This T cell receptor beta chain was identified during a study of preoperative IRX-2 immunotherapy in early breast cancer. The method was immunoSEQ multiplex PCR; TCRdb's version includes in-frame clones alone and lacks a portion of them. The table records roughly 45,000 clones, roughly 95% of them present only once. Treatment given: preoperative locoregional IRX-2 cytokine immunotherapy. Patients received preoperative, locoregional IRX-2 cytokine immunotherapy in a phase Ib study. The sequenced sample was tumor tissue, obtained after IRX-2 immunotherapy. The receptor's source is a human donor with breast cancer.

The CDR3, as DNA: TGTGCCAGCAGCATCACGAGGGAACTCACAGATACGCAGTATTTT. Translated: CASSITRELTDTQYF. The V and J genes are TRBV7-9 and TRBJ2-3, with D possibly being TRBD2 (5 bases). The CDR3 length is 15 residues. Trimming stripped 5 bases from V and 2 bases from J, with 14 bases between. In germline, CDR1 is SEHNR, CDR2 FQNEAQ (reference sequence).